In its sample, the clone carrying this TCR beta chain was seen many times. One entry per CDR3 protein results from TCRdb running MiXCR on the 5' RACE reads. The sample shows tens of thousands of distinct CDR3 sequences, more than 7% of them seen only once. Time point described: longitudinal time-point 3. Germline CDR1 SGHDT, CDR2 YYEEEE. Germline trimming cut 0 bases from V and 2 bases from J; bases unmatched to any gene: 5. CDR3 length equals 16 residues. The data were taken from a study of neurological immune-mediated disorders. The receptor was derived from a woman in her forties in good health. The rearrangement joins TRBV5-6 to TRBJ1-1, with 9 bases lining up with TRBD1. Sequenced sample: PBMCs. CDR3 protein: CASSLGTGALNTEAFF. The CDR3 coding sequence is TGTGCCAGCAGCTTGGGGACAGGGGCTCTCAACACTGAAGCTTTCTTT.